Listed below are T cell receptor beta chains from one sample, sequenced in a study of blood T cell repertoires in COVID-19. Clones were sequenced by immunoSEQ multiplex PCR, and TCRdb holds only the in-frame ones, with some missing. The repertoire holds about 180,000 clones, with 75% to 90% as singletons. Sequenced: PBMCs or T cells enriched from blood (not recorded which). The receptors stem from a man aged 35 to 55 who had recovered from COVID-19. CDR3s include the opening cysteine and the closing phenylalanine or tryptophan. D genes are given only for firm matches. Size tells how often a clone was seen (once, few, many) or the class of an expanded clone, and some rows leave it out.

D gene: .
J gene: TRBJ1-5
V gene: TRBV13
clone size: .
CDR3 DNA: TGTGCCAGCGGGTCCGGGAGCCATAATCAGCCCCAGCATTTT
CDR3 protein: CASGSGSHNQPQHF

D gene: TRBD2
J gene: TRBJ2-7
V gene: TRBV4-1
clone size: .
CDR3 DNA: TGCGCCAGCAGCCGAATATGGAGGGAGGGCTCCTACGAGCAGTACTTC
CDR3 protein: CASSRIWREGSYEQYF

D gene: .
J gene: TRBJ2-5
V gene: TRBV5-4
clone size: .
CDR3 DNA: TGTGCCAGCAGCGCACAGGATCTAGAGACCCAGTACTTC
CDR3 protein: CASSAQDLETQYF

D gene: .
J gene: TRBJ1-5
V gene: TRBV5-8
clone size: .
CDR3 DNA: TGTGCCAGCAGCTCCTACACCTCCTCCGCGGGGTCGCATAGCAATCAGCCCCAGCATTTT
CDR3 protein: CASSSYTSSAGSHSNQPQHF

D gene: .
J gene: TRBJ1-6
V gene: TRBV30
clone size: .
CDR3 DNA: TGTGCCCTGTACAGGGTTGGATCACCCCTCCACTTT
CDR3 protein: CALYRVGSPLHF

D gene: .
J gene: TRBJ2-7
V gene: TRBV21-1
clone size: .
CDR3 DNA: TGTGCCAGCAGCAAAAATTTGGGCGGGGGGTTTCCCAGCGAGCAGTACTTC
CDR3 protein: CASSKNLGGGFPSEQYF

D gene: .
J gene: TRBJ2-3
V gene: TRBV25-1
clone size: .
CDR3 DNA: TGTGCCAGCAGAGACAGGAGCACAGATACGCAGTATTTT
CDR3 protein: CASRDRSTDTQYF

D gene: TRBD2
J gene: TRBJ2-2
V gene: TRBV2
clone size: once
CDR3 DNA: TGTGCCAGCAGGAAGGGGACGAGGCTAGCGGGGGGGCCGAGGACCGGGGAGCTGTTTTTT
CDR3 protein: CASRKGTRLAGGPRTGELFF

D gene: .
J gene: TRBJ1-4
V gene: TRBV6-6
clone size: .
CDR3 DNA: TGTGCCAGCAGTTCTGGACAGATTAATGAAAAACTGTTTTTT
CDR3 protein: CASSSGQINEKLFF

D gene: TRBD1
J gene: TRBJ1-6
V gene: TRBV28
clone size: .
CDR3 DNA: TGTGCCAGCAGTTTAGTCCTTGTGACAGGGGTGTACAATTCACCCCTCCACTTT
CDR3 protein: CASSLVLVTGVYNSPLHF

D gene: .
J gene: TRBJ1-1
V gene: TRBV7-3
clone size: .
CDR3 DNA: TGTGCCAGCAGCTTAAACGGGGACACTGAAGCTTTCTTT
CDR3 protein: CASSLNGDTEAFF

D gene: TRBD1
J gene: TRBJ1-1
V gene: TRBV6-5
clone size: .
CDR3 DNA: TGTGCCAGCAGACCAACAGGGGGCTATTTGACTGAAGCTTTCTTT
CDR3 protein: CASRPTGGYLTEAFF

D gene: TRBD1
J gene: TRBJ1-2
V gene: TRBV24-1
clone size: .
CDR3 DNA: TGTGCCACCAGCGGGGACAGGTTCTATGGCTACACCTTC
CDR3 protein: CATSGDRFYGYTF

D gene: .
J gene: TRBJ1-2
V gene: TRBV27
clone size: once
CDR3 DNA: TGTGCCAGCAGTTTAAGGTACAGGGATTATGGCTACACCTTC
CDR3 protein: CASSLRYRDYGYTF

D gene: TRBD1
J gene: TRBJ1-3
V gene: TRBV4-1
clone size: .
CDR3 DNA: TGCGCCAGCAGCCAAGACGTCAGGGGGTCTGGAAACACCATATATTTT
CDR3 protein: CASSQDVRGSGNTIYF

D gene: .
J gene: TRBJ2-1
V gene: TRBV3-1/TRBV3-2
clone size: .
CDR3 DNA: TGTGCCAGCAGCCAAGCTATCGGGATGGAAAATGAGCAGTTCTTC
CDR3 protein: CASSQAIGMENEQFF

D gene: .
J gene: TRBJ1-1
V gene: TRBV28
clone size: .
CDR3 DNA: TGTGCCAGCAGTTTAAAGCGTGAAGCTTTCTTT
CDR3 protein: CASSLKREAFF

D gene: .
J gene: TRBJ2-7
V gene: TRBV29-1
clone size: .
CDR3 DNA: TGCAGCGTTGAGAACAGCGGCTCCTACGAGCAGTACTTC
CDR3 protein: CSVENSGSYEQYF

D gene: .
J gene: TRBJ1-2
V gene: TRBV10-3
clone size: .
CDR3 DNA: TGTGCCATCAGCAGGGGTAACTATGGCTACACCTTC
CDR3 protein: CAISRGNYGYTF

D gene: .
J gene: TRBJ1-1
V gene: TRBV13
clone size: .
CDR3 DNA: TGTGCCAGCAGCTCCCGCACTGAAGCTTTCTTT
CDR3 protein: CASSSRTEAFF

D gene: .
J gene: TRBJ1-3
V gene: TRBV11-2
clone size: .
CDR3 DNA: TGTGCCAGCTCTAAAAACTCTGGAAACACCATATATTTT
CDR3 protein: CASSKNSGNTIYF

D gene: TRBD2
J gene: TRBJ2-7
V gene: TRBV3-1/TRBV3-2
clone size: .
CDR3 DNA: TGTGCCAGCAGCCAAGAGGGACTAGCGGGACCCTCCTACGAGCAGTACTTC
CDR3 protein: CASSQEGLAGPSYEQYF